A selection of T cell receptor beta chains follows, all from one sample in a study of early T cells in non-severe SARS-CoV-2 infection. TCRdb used MiXCR to reprocess the 5' RACE reads, holding one entry per CDR3 protein. The sample gives more than 95,000 distinct CDR3 sequences, 15% of which show up once; just over 20% is in the top ten. The sample consisted of whole blood. Source of these receptors: an adult who was a healthcare worker with PCR-confirmed SARS-CoV-2 infection or an uninfected control (not recorded which). The CDR3 runs from the conserved cysteine through the conserved F or W. The order of the fields is V gene, D gene, clone size, J gene, CDR3 DNA, CDR3 protein. The D gene is left open where the match is weak. Not all rows give a size; the values are once, few, many and, for expanded clones, a class.

V: TRBV29-1; D: NA; size: many; J: TRBJ1-2; DNA: TGCAGCGTTGAAGTGCTTGGGAGCTACACCTTC; CDR3: CSVEVLGSYTF
V: TRBV4-1; D: NA; size: NA; J: TRBJ1-2; DNA: TGCGCCACCTCAAACCAACTGCGGGGGGAGTATGGCTACACCTTC; CDR3: CATSNQLRGEYGYTF
V: TRBV21-1; D: NA; size: NA; J: TRBJ1-2; DNA: TGTGCCAGCAGCTGTAGGACAGACTATGGCTACACCTTC; CDR3: CASSCRTDYGYTF
V: TRBV27; D: TRBD2; size: many; J: TRBJ2-1; DNA: TGTGCCAGCAGTACCCTAGCGGGGGGGCCTAATGAGCAGTTCTTC; CDR3: CASSTLAGGPNEQFF
V: TRBV12-3/TRBV12-4; D: NA; size: NA; J: TRBJ1-1; DNA: TGTGCCAGCAGTTTTGCGGAAAACACTGAAGCTTTCTTT; CDR3: CASSFAENTEAFF
V: TRBV2; D: TRBD1; size: NA; J: TRBJ1-2; DNA: TGTGCCACGGGACAGGGAGCTGTTCTGGGTGGCTACACCTTC; CDR3: CATGQGAVLGGYTF
V: TRBV4-1; D: NA; size: many; J: TRBJ1-2; DNA: TGCGCCAGCAGCCAAGATGGGGGATATGGCTACACCTTC; CDR3: CASSQDGGYGYTF
V: TRBV20-1; D: TRBD1; size: NA; J: TRBJ2-5; DNA: TGCAGTGCTCACAGGGGGCAGGGGGGGCCCCAAGAGACCCAGTACTTC; CDR3: CSAHRGQGGPQETQYF
V: TRBV19; D: NA; size: few; J: TRBJ2-7; DNA: TGTGCCACACGTTCGGTTACGCCGGGGGAGCAGTACTTC; CDR3: CATRSVTPGEQYF
V: TRBV5-1; D: NA; size: many; J: TRBJ2-5; DNA: TGCGCCAGCAGCTTGACAGGCGAAGAGACCCAGTACTTC; CDR3: CASSLTGEETQYF